Sequencing of this TCR beta chain was carried out in a study of blood T cell repertoires in COVID-19. Looking at the study overall: In each case, the material was cDNA or gDNA derived from T cells, B-cell-depleted T cells, or PBMCs.

The repertoire was sequenced with immunoSEQ multiplex PCR; TCRdb's copy has only in-frame clones and lacks some. The sample shows fewer than 350,000 clones, about 91% of them seen only once. Seattle-derived patients entered the study during active infection and were followed longitudinally. The CDR3 sequence is 13 residues long. The V and J ends lost 6 bases and 9 bases, in that order; junction bases with no gene match: 3. The V gene's germline CDR1 is MNHEY and CDR2 SVGAGI. The sample consisted of peripheral blood. The receptor was isolated from a man aged 30-40 years with COVID-19, enrolled during active disease. V and J are TRBV6-5 and TRBJ2-1; 12 bases match TRBD2. The CDR3 bases are TGTGCCAGCAGGCTAGCGGGAGGGGTTGAGCAGTTCTTC. Translating it yields CASRLAGGVEQFF.